This TCR beta chain was observed in a study of beta chain features in type 1 diabetes. Study-level background: Regarding age, gender and cell yields, patients proved similar to healthy donors. General observations from the study: Cells that show high TCR expression could be over-represented by cDNA sequencing.

All of the isolated RNA was reverse transcribed, so expressed TCRB transcripts were sequenced. Sequencing was performed with immunoSEQ multiplex PCR; in TCRdb, only in-frame clones are kept and a portion is missing. Of 500,000 to 700,000 clones in the sample, around a sixth are singletons; the top ten hold about 0.097%. V was trimmed by 0 bases and J by 1 base, leaving 14 bases between them. CDR1 SQVTM and CDR2 ANQGSEA come from the germline V gene. The CDR3 covers 16 residues. Notes on this clone: Its antigen is undetermined.

Based on CD45RO/CCR7/CD25/CD127/CD95/CD27, CD4+ regulatory, stem cell-like memory, naive and central memory cells were sorted. This clonotype originated in a man between 18 and 29 years old in good health. The sample taken for sequencing was naive CD4+ T cells from blood. The chain combines TRBV29-1 with TRBJ2-3, with unresolved D. This chain's CDR3 is CSVEDRNSLGTDTQYF. DNA of the CDR3: TGCAGCGTTGAAGACCGGAATAGTCTCGGCACAGATACGCAGTATTTT.